The 21 T cell receptor beta chains presented below share a single source sample, sequenced in a study of a mutant IDH1 vaccine in newly diagnosed glioma. Time point in this sample: week 35, safety follow-up. Alongside topical imiquimod, each dose of vaccine comprised 300 ug of mutant IDH1 20-mer peptide. Some clones are missing from TCRdb's copy, which holds only in-frame ones; the method was immunoSEQ multiplex PCR. The data show tens of thousands of clones, about three quarters seen once. Their antigens are not known. This material consisted of PBMCs, taken from a glioma patient whose treatment included an IDH1 peptide vaccine. These receptor sequences come from a man aged 45-65 years with glioma.

The chain joins TRBV7-9 to TRBJ2-2; D may be TRBD2 (6 bases). The germline V and J ends were trimmed by 6 bases and 1 base, with 9 bases remaining between them. The CDR3 is made up of 14 amino acids. Germline assignment: CDR1 SEHNR and CDR2 FQNEAQ (reference sequence). This chain's CDR3 is CASRSRGNTGELFF. The CDR3 nucleotides read TGTGCCAGCAGGTCGCGGGGGAACACCGGGGAGCTGTTTTTT.

This chain connects TRBV5-6 to TRBJ1-1; D gene ambiguous. There are 12 residues in the CDR3. V lost 3 bases and J lost 7, with 10 bases in between. Germline assignment: CDR1 SGHDT and CDR2 YYEEEE. The CDR3 region is CASSWEGSEAFF. The CDR3 DNA sequence: TGTGCCAGCAGCTGGGAGGGCAGTGAAGCTTTCTTT.

This chain joins TRBV6-1 and TRBJ1-1; D is possibly TRBD1 (5 bases). The germline V gene has CDR1 MNHNS and CDR2 SASEGT. The CDR3 is 14 amino acids. Trimming took 6 bases from V and 2 from J, leaving 13 bases between them. The CDR3 here is CASSLRQLNTEAFF. Here the CDR3 DNA reads TGTGCCAGCAGCCTCAGACAGCTAAACACTGAAGCTTTCTTT.

In DNA form, the CDR3 reads TGCGCCAGCAGAAGCTTTGAGGATTGGTACTATGGCTACACCTTC. The encoded protein is CASRSFEDWYYGYTF. This chain joins TRBV5-1 and TRBJ1-2; D ambiguous. V was shortened by 5 bases and J by 3 bases, with 17 bases between the two germline ends. The germline CDR1 and CDR2 sequences are SGHRS and YFSETQ. The CDR3 totals 15 residues.

The chain carries TRBV4-3 and TRBJ1-1, with a weak D call TRBD1 (6 bases). This CDR3 region has 15 residues. Germline loops: CDR1 LGHNA, CDR2 YSLEER. The germline V and J ends were trimmed by 0 bases and 0 bases, with 8 bases remaining between them. The CDR3 DNA reads TGCGCCAGCAGCCAAGAACAGGGCTTGAACACTGAAGCTTTCTTT. This gives the protein CASSQEQGLNTEAFF.

J is TRBJ1-1 and V is TRBV5-6; D gene ambiguous. This CDR3 spans 16 amino acids. Germline assignment: CDR1 SGHDT and CDR2 YYEEEE. The V end was cut by 0 bases, the J end by 1 base, with 13 bases between. The chain's CDR3 is CASSLGSETWNTEAFF. The CDR3 region has the DNA TGTGCCAGCAGCTTGGGAAGTGAGACCTGGAACACTGAAGCTTTCTTT.

The chain uses TRBV7-8 and TRBJ1-2; D is undetermined. There are 16 residues in the CDR3. The V end was cut by 2 bases, the J end by 0 bases, with 13 bases between. Germline CDR1 reads SGHVS; CDR2 reads FQNEAQ. This chain's CDR3 is CASSLSPGRTNYGYTF. The CDR3 bases are TGTGCCAGCAGCTTAAGCCCGGGCAGAACTAACTATGGCTACACCTTC.

The V call is TRBV5-1, the J call TRBJ2-3; TRBD1 is a possible D gene (6 bases). There are 14 residues in the CDR3. Looked up from germline, CDR1 is SGHRS and CDR2 is YFSETQ. The germline V and J ends were trimmed by 4 bases and 6 bases, with 15 bases remaining between them. CDR3 sequence: CASSPTGPGDTQYF. DNA for the CDR3: TGCGCCAGCAGCCCTACAGGGCCGGGGGATACGCAGTATTTT.

The chain is built from TRBV29-1 and TRBJ2-1; 14 positions match TRBD2. The trim removed 7 bases at V and 7 bases at J, leaving 6 bases unmatched. The CDR3 is 14 residues long. Germline CDR1 is SQVTM and CDR2 is ANQGSEA. The CDR3 region is CSAPTSGRVNEQFF. The CDR3 nucleotides are TGCAGCGCCCCGACTAGCGGGAGGGTAAATGAGCAGTTCTTC.

The rearrangement joins TRBV18 to TRBJ2-3, with TRBD2 matching 11 bases. After removal of 4 bases from V and 2 bases from J, the junction contained 5 bases not matched to a gene. Germline lookup yields CDR1 KGHSH and CDR2 LQKENI. The CDR3 extends over 16 amino acids. Written as DNA, the CDR3 is TGTGCCAGCTCACTCACTAGCGGGAGTGTCACAGATACGCAGTATTTT. Translation: CASSLTSGSVTDTQYF. The entire variable domain, with the rest obtained from reference TRBV18 and TRBJ2-3, is as follows: NAGVMQNPRHLVRRRGQEARLRCSPMKGHSHVYWYRQLPEEGLKFMVYLQKENIIDESGMPKERFSAEFPKEGPSILRIQQVVRGDSAAYFCASSLTSGSVTDTQYFGPGTRLTVL.

A single count supports this clone. V and J are TRBV5-1 and TRBJ2-7; 8 positions agree with TRBD1. The CDR3 spans 12 residues. J gave up 7 bases and V 0 bases, and 0 bases lay outside the gene matches. Germline assignment: CDR1 SGHRS and CDR2 YFSETQ. The DNA for the CDR3 is TGCGCCAGCAGCTTGGGGACAGGGGAGCAGTACTTC. Protein product: CASSLGTGEQYF.

This clone came up a few times. The V call is TRBV11-3, the J call TRBJ2-7; no clear D. The germline gives CDR1 SGHNT, CDR2 YENEEA. Trimming removed 5 bases at V and 5 bases at J, with 19 bases between. This CDR3 comprises 15 residues. The CDR3 DNA is TGTGCCAGCAGCGCGCCCGGGTCCCTTATAAACGAGCAGTACTTC. Protein sequence: CASSAPGSLINEQYF.

V usage is TRBV6-6 and J usage is TRBJ1-2, with TRBD1 matching over 9 bases. The CDR3 is made up of 14 amino acids. V lost 5 bases to trimming and J lost 9 bases; unmatched junction nucleotides: 10. CDR1 and CDR2 from the germline V gene are MNHNY and SVGAGI (reference sequence). The CDR3 DNA reads as TGTGCCAGCAGTGGGGGGGGGACAGGGAGGCGCTACACCTTC. This gives the protein CASSGGGTGRRYTF.

The V call is TRBV9, the J call TRBJ2-7, with 7 bases matching TRBD2. The CDR3 is 15 amino acids. Trimming cost V 3 bases and J 6 bases; bases outside gene matches: 12. Germline loops: CDR1 SGDLS, CDR2 YYNGEE. CDR3 residues: CASSAPSGPHAEQYF. CDR3 coding DNA: TGTGCCAGCAGCGCCCCTAGCGGTCCTCACGCCGAGCAGTACTTC.

The chain combines TRBV2 with TRBJ2-7; D is undetermined. The CDR3 covers 11 residues. CDR1 and CDR2 (germline): SNHLY, FYNNEI. The ends were cut back, 7 bases at V and 3 bases at J, with 7 bases in the middle. The CDR3, as DNA: TGTGCCAGCACCTATTTCTACGAGCAGTACTTC. This gives the protein CASTYFYEQYF.

The CDR3 DNA reads as TGCGCCAGCAGCGCGGACGCAACTAATGAAAAACTGTTTTTT. Its protein product is CASSADATNEKLFF. The chain combines TRBV5-1 with TRBJ1-4, with no clear D. CDR1 is SGHRS, CDR2 YFSETQ, per germline. Trimming removed 4 bases at V and 0 bases at J, with 7 bases between. The CDR3 contains 14 residues.

CDR3 coding DNA: TGTGCCATCAGTGAGGGGCTAGCGACCTCCTACAATGAGCAGTTCTTC. Translated: CAISEGLATSYNEQFF. The chain has TRBV10-3 and TRBJ2-1; possible D gene TRBD2, 6 bases. The V gene lost 2 bases and the J gene lost 0 bases, with 11 bases spanning the gap. Germline values: CDR1 ENHRY, CDR2 SYGVKD. This CDR3 has 16 residues.

The chain combines TRBV7-2 with TRBJ2-7, with TRBD1 matching 9 bases. The CDR3 is made up of 13 amino acids. The V gene end was trimmed by 6 bases and the J gene end by 5 bases; junction bases not matched to a gene: 5. Germline CDR1 reads SGHTA; CDR2 reads FQGNSA. The CDR3 region is CASRGQGDHEQYF. CDR3 DNA: TGTGCCAGCAGGGGACAGGGTGACCACGAGCAGTACTTC.

The V call is TRBV5-1, the J call TRBJ2-4; the D gene is possibly TRBD1 (6 bases). V shed 3 bases and J shed 4 bases, with 11 bases lying between them. Looked up from germline, CDR1 is SGHRS and CDR2 is YFSETQ. The CDR3 is 14 residues long. CDR3 loop: CASSSGDAKNIQYF. In nucleotides, the CDR3 is TGCGCCAGCAGCTCAGGGGACGCAAAAAACATTCAGTACTTC. Complete variable domain (other parts from reference TRBV5-1 and TRBJ2-4): KAGVTQTPRYLIKTRGQQVTLSCSPISGHRSVSWYQQTPGQGLQFLFEYFSETQRNKGNFPGRFSGRQFSNSRSEMNVSTLELGDSALYLCASSSGDAKNIQYFGAGTRLSVL.

The J gene is TRBJ1-1, the V gene TRBV7-8; 11 nucleotides agree with TRBD1. The CDR3 covers 14 residues. V dropped 3 bases and J dropped 7; count of bases not matched to a gene: 4. CDR1 is SGHVS and CDR2 is FQNEAQ in the germline V gene. CDR3 nucleotides: TGTGCCAGCAGCTTTGAGGACAGGGGGCGTGAAGCTTTCTTT. This codes for CASSFEDRGREAFF.

This clone is a singleton in its sample. V is TRBV5-4 and J is TRBJ2-3, with 9 bases identical to TRBD2. This CDR3 is built from 17 residues. J gave up 7 bases and V 0 bases, and 12 bases lay outside the gene matches. Germline CDR1 is SGHNT and CDR2 is YYREEE (reference sequence). The CDR3 bases are TGTGCCAGCAGCTTGGTGGGAGCGGGAGGAACCACGTATACGCAGTATTTT. It encodes CASSLVGAGGTTYTQYF. The full variable domain, rest sourced from reference TRBV5-4 and TRBJ2-3, is ETGVTQSPTHLIKTRGQQVTLRCSSQSGHNTVSWYQQALGQGPQFIFQYYREEENGRGNFPPRFSGLQFPNYSSELNVNALELDDSALYLCASSLVGAGGTTYTQYFGPGTRLTVL.